Below are 26 T cell receptor beta chains sequenced from a single sample in a study of a mutant IDH1 vaccine in newly diagnosed glioma. These receptors' targets are unknown. Profiling relied on immunoSEQ multiplex PCR, and the TCRdb table lists in-frame clones only, not all of them. The sample has tens of thousands of clones; about 85% are singletons. Documented time point: week 35, safety follow-up. It was 300 ug of mutant IDH1 20-mer peptide that made up each vaccine dose, given with topical imiquimod. This specimen was PBMCs, taken from a glioma patient whose treatment included an IDH1 peptide vaccine. These receptors originate from a woman under 30 with glioma.

This clone was counted a single time. The gene calls are TRBV28 and TRBJ2-1; possibly TRBD2 for D (5 bases). Germline V gives CDR1 MDHEN, CDR2 SYDVKM. The germline V and J ends were trimmed by 6 bases and 3 bases, with 9 bases remaining between them. This CDR3 spans 13 amino acids. In nucleotides, the CDR3 is TGTGCCAGCAGCTGGAGGTACTACAATGAGCAGTTCTTC. It encodes CASSWRYYNEQFF.

This chain joins TRBV11-1 and TRBJ2-2; tentatively, D is TRBD2 (5 bases). V lost 4 bases to trimming and J lost 0 bases, with 12 bases between them. From germline, CDR1 is SGHAT and CDR2 FQDESV (reference sequence). This CDR3 is 16 amino acids long. Here the CDR3 reads CASSSDEGPNTGELFF. The CDR3 DNA sequence: TGTGCCAGCAGCTCCGATGAGGGCCCGAACACCGGGGAGCTGTTTTTT.

The table lists this clone with a count of one. The V call is TRBV4-2, the J call TRBJ2-5; D remains ambiguous. The CDR3 consists of 14 residues. The V end was cut by 4 bases, the J end by 5 bases, with 14 bases between. Germline V CDR1 and CDR2: LGHNA, YNFKEQ. CDR3: CASSLELRSETQYF. As DNA, the CDR3 is TGTGCCAGCAGCCTAGAGTTAAGGAGCGAGACCCAGTACTTC.

The chain couples TRBV5-1 to TRBJ1-4; D is possibly TRBD1 (6 bases). The length of the CDR3 is 13 residues. The V end lost 2 bases, the J end lost 10 bases, and 12 bases lay between the germline ends. The V gene's germline CDR1 is SGHRS and CDR2 YFSETQ. CDR3 bases: TGCGCCAGCAGCTTATCAGGGGTCGGAAAACTGTTTTTT. Its protein product is CASSLSGVGKLFF. Full variable domain (remainder filled in from reference TRBV5-1 and TRBJ1-4): KAGVTQTPRYLIKTRGQQVTLSCSPISGHRSVSWYQQTPGQGLQFLFEYFSETQRNKGNFPGRFSGRQFSNSRSEMNVSTLELGDSALYLCASSLSGVGKLFFGSGTQLSVL.

V and J are TRBV5-4 and TRBJ2-5, with unresolved D. Per germline, CDR1 SGHNT and CDR2 YYREEE (reference sequence). CDR3 length: 12 residues. V lost 0 bases and J lost 1, with 1 base in between. The CDR3: CASSLAQETQYF. The CDR3 DNA reads TGTGCCAGCAGCTTGGCCCAAGAGACCCAGTACTTC.

This clone showed up just once. The rearrangement uses TRBV7-9 and TRBJ2-7; D ambiguous. The CDR3 loop spans 12 amino acids. Germline CDR1 and CDR2: SEHNR and FQNEAQ (reference sequence). V was trimmed by 3 bases and J by 0 bases, leaving 3 bases between them. CDR3 protein: CASSLSSYEQYF. For the CDR3, the DNA is TGTGCCAGCAGCTTGAGCTCCTACGAGCAGTACTTC.

CDR3 in amino acids: CASSVVGGQGADTQYF. The CDR3 DNA is TGTGCCAGCAGCGTAGTAGGGGGACAGGGAGCAGATACGCAGTATTTT. The rearrangement links TRBV9 to TRBJ2-3, with 9 bases matching TRBD1. The germline gives CDR1 SGDLS, CDR2 YYNGEE. This CDR3 spans 16 amino acids. With 0 bases clipped from V and 4 bases from J, the junction kept 6 bases outside the gene matches.

This chain uses TRBV27 with TRBJ2-7, with TRBD2 identical over 7 bases. The CDR3 runs 13 residues. Germline V gives CDR1 MNHEY, CDR2 SMNVEV (reference sequence). V gave up 2 bases and J gave up 5 bases; unmatched junction bases: 3. CDR3 in amino acids: CASSLSGIHEQYF. CDR3 nucleotide sequence: TGTGCCAGCAGTTTAAGCGGGATCCACGAGCAGTACTTC.

The CDR3 sequence is CTSSQDGSKAGGVRANTEAFF. The CDR3 DNA sequence: TGCACCAGCAGCCAAGATGGGTCGAAGGCAGGGGGCGTCAGGGCTAACACTGAAGCTTTCTTT. V is TRBV1 and J is TRBJ1-1; the D call TRBD1 from the table was never checked on the DNA. TRBV1 constitutes a pseudogene. This CDR3 comprises 21 residues.

V and J are TRBV27 and TRBJ2-1, with TRBD2 matching over 8 bases. The V segment lost 2 bases and the J segment 3 bases; nucleotides outside the gene matches: 6. Germline CDR1 MNHEY, CDR2 SMNVEV (reference sequence). This CDR3 comprises 16 residues. The DNA of the CDR3 is TGTGCCAGCAGTTTAGGCGGGGGGAGGTTCTACAATGAGCAGTTCTTC. This codes for CASSLGGGRFYNEQFF.

This chain connects TRBV4-1 to TRBJ1-1; D gene uncertain. This CDR3 comprises 13 residues. The germline gives CDR1 MGHRA, CDR2 YSYEKL. The germline V and J ends were trimmed by 6 bases and 1 base, with 9 bases remaining between them. The CDR3 spells CASSRESNTEAFF. Written as DNA, the CDR3 is TGCGCCAGCAGTCGAGAATCGAACACTGAAGCTTTCTTT.

This rearrangement joins TRBV27 to TRBJ2-6, with TRBD1 identical over 8 bases. The CDR3 covers 19 residues. The J segment lost 0 bases and the V segment lost 2 bases, leaving 9 bases of the junction unmatched. Germline loops: CDR1 MNHEY, CDR2 SMNVEV (reference sequence). CDR3: CASSLNWIQGASGANVLTF. CDR3 sequence (DNA): TGTGCCAGCAGTTTAAATTGGATTCAGGGGGCCTCTGGGGCCAACGTCCTGACTTTC.

The rearrangement links TRBV6-5 to TRBJ1-1; D not resolved. The CDR3 totals 13 residues. The germline V gene encodes CDR1 MNHEY and CDR2 SVGAGI. Between the trimmed V and J ends, which lost 2 bases and 1 base, there was a span of 5 bases. CDR3 coding DNA: TGTGCCAGCAGTTACGGACGGAACACTGAAGCTTTCTTT. It translates to CASSYGRNTEAFF.

The CDR3 sequence: CASSEGRFTDTQYF. Written as DNA, the CDR3 is TGTGCCAGCAGTGAAGGGAGATTCACAGATACGCAGTATTTT. V and J are TRBV6-1 and TRBJ2-3; D unresolved. Germline V gives CDR1 MNHNS, CDR2 SASEGT. This CDR3 contains 14 residues. Trimming pared 1 base from V and 2 bases from J, leaving 7 bases between.

CDR3 DNA sequence: TGCGCCAGCAGCCCCACCTGGCTGAGCAACTATGGCTACACCTTC. Encoded protein: CASSPTWLSNYGYTF. The rearrangement joins TRBV4-1 to TRBJ1-2; D gene ambiguous. This CDR3 is 15 amino acids long. CDR1 and CDR2 from the germline V gene are MGHRA and YSYEKL. V dropped 4 bases and J dropped 2 bases, with 14 bases sitting between them.

V and J are TRBV5-6 and TRBJ2-7, with D hard to call. The germline V and J ends were trimmed by 0 bases and 0 bases, with 4 bases remaining between them. Germline V gene data show CDR1 as SGHDT and CDR2 as YYEEEE. There are 13 residues in the CDR3. As DNA, the CDR3 is TGTGCCAGCAGCTTGGACTTCTCCTACGAGCAGTACTTC. Translation: CASSLDFSYEQYF. The full variable domain, its missing parts supplied by reference TRBV5-6 and TRBJ2-7, is DAGVTQSPTHLIKTRGQQVTLRCSPKSGHDTVSWYQQALGQGPQFIFQYYEEEERQRGNFPDRFSGHQFPNYSSELNVNALLLGDSALYLCASSLDFSYEQYFGPGTRLTVT.

V gene TRBV27 combines with J gene TRBJ2-3, with 9 bases that match TRBD2. Germline V gene lookup returns CDR1 MNHEY and CDR2 SMNVEV (reference sequence). This CDR3 has 15 amino acids. Losses at the gene ends were 1 base for V and 6 bases for J; bases not matched to a gene: 5. DNA of the CDR3: TGTGCCAGCAGTTTATGGCGGGAGGGCCGCGATACGCAGTATTTT. Translated: CASSLWREGRDTQYF.

The rearrangement joins TRBV27 to TRBJ2-7; D perhaps matches TRBD2 (5 bases). Germline values: CDR1 MNHEY, CDR2 SMNVEV (reference sequence). The CDR3 covers 13 residues. The germline V and J ends were trimmed by 3 bases and 3 bases, with 9 bases remaining between them. The chain's CDR3 is CASSLERSYEQYF. CDR3 bases: TGTGCCAGCAGTTTGGAGCGGAGCTACGAGCAGTACTTC.

The chain carries TRBV15 and TRBJ2-3; 7 positions agree with TRBD2. The CDR3 runs to 17 residues. Germline CDR1 LNHNV, CDR2 YYDKDF (reference sequence). The trim removed 0 bases at V and 5 bases at J, leaving 11 bases unmatched. The CDR3 loop reads CATSRDNGGVLGDTQYF. Written as DNA, the CDR3 is TGTGCCACCAGCAGAGATAATGGGGGGGTCCTGGGAGATACGCAGTATTTT.

This clone was seen only a few times. V gene TRBV5-6 combines with J gene TRBJ1-1; 7 bases line up with TRBD1. The CDR3 is 13 residues long. Trimming removed 4 bases from V and 11 bases from J; junction bases left unmatched: 11. CDR1 and CDR2 (germline): SGHDT, YYEEEE. CDR3 DNA: TGTGCCAGCAGCGAAACAGGGGAGGAGATGGCTTTCTTT. Translated, it gives CASSETGEEMAFF.

The chain carries TRBV11-3 and TRBJ2-5; 12 nucleotides agree with TRBD2. The germline V gene encodes CDR1 SGHNT and CDR2 YENEEA. V was clipped by 1 base and J by 7 bases; unmatched bases: 10. The CDR3 is made up of 17 amino acids. For the CDR3, the DNA is TGTGCCAGCAGCTTAGGAGGACTAGCGGGAACCGGCGGGACCCAGTACTTC. Amino acid sequence: CASSLGGLAGTGGTQYF. The complete variable domain, with remaining parts taken from reference TRBV11-3 and TRBJ2-5, reads EAGVVQSPRYKIIEKKQPVAFWCNPISGHNTLYWYLQNLGQGPELLIRYENEEAVDDSQLPKDRFSAERLKGVDSTLKIQPAELGDSAVYLCASSLGGLAGTGGTQYFGPGTRLLVL.

V and J are TRBV27 and TRBJ2-1; 12 bases are shared with TRBD2. The CDR3 length is 15 residues. Unmatched junction bases numbered 4, after V lost 3 bases and J lost 7 bases. Germline-derived CDR1 and CDR2 are MNHEY and SMNVEV (reference sequence). DNA of the CDR3: TGTGCCAGCAGTTTGCCAACTAGCGGGGGGAATGAGCAGTTCTTC. The encoded protein is CASSLPTSGGNEQFF.

The chain employs TRBV6-1 and TRBJ2-3; D tentatively fits TRBD1 or TRBD2 (5 bases each). The germline gives CDR1 MNHNS, CDR2 SASEGT. Deletions cut 6 bases from V and 2 bases from J, with 12 bases between. This CDR3 region has 14 residues. CDR3 in DNA: TGTGCCAGCAGCCGGGACCCTAACACAGATACGCAGTATTTT. It is translated as CASSRDPNTDTQYF.

This chain connects TRBV9 to TRBJ2-5; D is ambiguous. The CDR3 consists of 15 residues. The germline V gene encodes CDR1 SGDLS and CDR2 YYNGEE. Trimming took off 0 bases at V and 2 bases at J, with 11 bases between the two ends. CDR3 sequence reads: CASSVAVGEQETQYF. Here the CDR3 DNA reads TGTGCCAGCAGCGTAGCTGTCGGTGAACAAGAGACCCAGTACTTC.

The V gene is TRBV18, the J gene TRBJ1-4; D gene ambiguous. The V end was cut by 0 bases, the J end by 0 bases, with 2 bases between. Germline lookup yields CDR1 KGHSH and CDR2 LQKENI. The length of the CDR3 is 14 residues. CDR3 sequence (DNA): TGTGCCAGCTCACCACCCGCAACTAATGAAAAACTGTTTTTT. Its translation: CASSPPATNEKLFF.

The rearrangement joins TRBV5-1 to TRBJ2-7; TRBD2 aligns across 13 bases. This CDR3 has 16 residues. The trim removed 7 bases at V and 2 bases at J, leaving 9 bases unmatched. The germline CDR1 and CDR2 sequences are SGHRS and YFSETQ. Here the CDR3 reads CASSGTSGTLPYEQYF. The CDR3 DNA sequence: TGCGCCAGCTCTGGGACTAGCGGGACCCTCCCCTACGAGCAGTACTTC.